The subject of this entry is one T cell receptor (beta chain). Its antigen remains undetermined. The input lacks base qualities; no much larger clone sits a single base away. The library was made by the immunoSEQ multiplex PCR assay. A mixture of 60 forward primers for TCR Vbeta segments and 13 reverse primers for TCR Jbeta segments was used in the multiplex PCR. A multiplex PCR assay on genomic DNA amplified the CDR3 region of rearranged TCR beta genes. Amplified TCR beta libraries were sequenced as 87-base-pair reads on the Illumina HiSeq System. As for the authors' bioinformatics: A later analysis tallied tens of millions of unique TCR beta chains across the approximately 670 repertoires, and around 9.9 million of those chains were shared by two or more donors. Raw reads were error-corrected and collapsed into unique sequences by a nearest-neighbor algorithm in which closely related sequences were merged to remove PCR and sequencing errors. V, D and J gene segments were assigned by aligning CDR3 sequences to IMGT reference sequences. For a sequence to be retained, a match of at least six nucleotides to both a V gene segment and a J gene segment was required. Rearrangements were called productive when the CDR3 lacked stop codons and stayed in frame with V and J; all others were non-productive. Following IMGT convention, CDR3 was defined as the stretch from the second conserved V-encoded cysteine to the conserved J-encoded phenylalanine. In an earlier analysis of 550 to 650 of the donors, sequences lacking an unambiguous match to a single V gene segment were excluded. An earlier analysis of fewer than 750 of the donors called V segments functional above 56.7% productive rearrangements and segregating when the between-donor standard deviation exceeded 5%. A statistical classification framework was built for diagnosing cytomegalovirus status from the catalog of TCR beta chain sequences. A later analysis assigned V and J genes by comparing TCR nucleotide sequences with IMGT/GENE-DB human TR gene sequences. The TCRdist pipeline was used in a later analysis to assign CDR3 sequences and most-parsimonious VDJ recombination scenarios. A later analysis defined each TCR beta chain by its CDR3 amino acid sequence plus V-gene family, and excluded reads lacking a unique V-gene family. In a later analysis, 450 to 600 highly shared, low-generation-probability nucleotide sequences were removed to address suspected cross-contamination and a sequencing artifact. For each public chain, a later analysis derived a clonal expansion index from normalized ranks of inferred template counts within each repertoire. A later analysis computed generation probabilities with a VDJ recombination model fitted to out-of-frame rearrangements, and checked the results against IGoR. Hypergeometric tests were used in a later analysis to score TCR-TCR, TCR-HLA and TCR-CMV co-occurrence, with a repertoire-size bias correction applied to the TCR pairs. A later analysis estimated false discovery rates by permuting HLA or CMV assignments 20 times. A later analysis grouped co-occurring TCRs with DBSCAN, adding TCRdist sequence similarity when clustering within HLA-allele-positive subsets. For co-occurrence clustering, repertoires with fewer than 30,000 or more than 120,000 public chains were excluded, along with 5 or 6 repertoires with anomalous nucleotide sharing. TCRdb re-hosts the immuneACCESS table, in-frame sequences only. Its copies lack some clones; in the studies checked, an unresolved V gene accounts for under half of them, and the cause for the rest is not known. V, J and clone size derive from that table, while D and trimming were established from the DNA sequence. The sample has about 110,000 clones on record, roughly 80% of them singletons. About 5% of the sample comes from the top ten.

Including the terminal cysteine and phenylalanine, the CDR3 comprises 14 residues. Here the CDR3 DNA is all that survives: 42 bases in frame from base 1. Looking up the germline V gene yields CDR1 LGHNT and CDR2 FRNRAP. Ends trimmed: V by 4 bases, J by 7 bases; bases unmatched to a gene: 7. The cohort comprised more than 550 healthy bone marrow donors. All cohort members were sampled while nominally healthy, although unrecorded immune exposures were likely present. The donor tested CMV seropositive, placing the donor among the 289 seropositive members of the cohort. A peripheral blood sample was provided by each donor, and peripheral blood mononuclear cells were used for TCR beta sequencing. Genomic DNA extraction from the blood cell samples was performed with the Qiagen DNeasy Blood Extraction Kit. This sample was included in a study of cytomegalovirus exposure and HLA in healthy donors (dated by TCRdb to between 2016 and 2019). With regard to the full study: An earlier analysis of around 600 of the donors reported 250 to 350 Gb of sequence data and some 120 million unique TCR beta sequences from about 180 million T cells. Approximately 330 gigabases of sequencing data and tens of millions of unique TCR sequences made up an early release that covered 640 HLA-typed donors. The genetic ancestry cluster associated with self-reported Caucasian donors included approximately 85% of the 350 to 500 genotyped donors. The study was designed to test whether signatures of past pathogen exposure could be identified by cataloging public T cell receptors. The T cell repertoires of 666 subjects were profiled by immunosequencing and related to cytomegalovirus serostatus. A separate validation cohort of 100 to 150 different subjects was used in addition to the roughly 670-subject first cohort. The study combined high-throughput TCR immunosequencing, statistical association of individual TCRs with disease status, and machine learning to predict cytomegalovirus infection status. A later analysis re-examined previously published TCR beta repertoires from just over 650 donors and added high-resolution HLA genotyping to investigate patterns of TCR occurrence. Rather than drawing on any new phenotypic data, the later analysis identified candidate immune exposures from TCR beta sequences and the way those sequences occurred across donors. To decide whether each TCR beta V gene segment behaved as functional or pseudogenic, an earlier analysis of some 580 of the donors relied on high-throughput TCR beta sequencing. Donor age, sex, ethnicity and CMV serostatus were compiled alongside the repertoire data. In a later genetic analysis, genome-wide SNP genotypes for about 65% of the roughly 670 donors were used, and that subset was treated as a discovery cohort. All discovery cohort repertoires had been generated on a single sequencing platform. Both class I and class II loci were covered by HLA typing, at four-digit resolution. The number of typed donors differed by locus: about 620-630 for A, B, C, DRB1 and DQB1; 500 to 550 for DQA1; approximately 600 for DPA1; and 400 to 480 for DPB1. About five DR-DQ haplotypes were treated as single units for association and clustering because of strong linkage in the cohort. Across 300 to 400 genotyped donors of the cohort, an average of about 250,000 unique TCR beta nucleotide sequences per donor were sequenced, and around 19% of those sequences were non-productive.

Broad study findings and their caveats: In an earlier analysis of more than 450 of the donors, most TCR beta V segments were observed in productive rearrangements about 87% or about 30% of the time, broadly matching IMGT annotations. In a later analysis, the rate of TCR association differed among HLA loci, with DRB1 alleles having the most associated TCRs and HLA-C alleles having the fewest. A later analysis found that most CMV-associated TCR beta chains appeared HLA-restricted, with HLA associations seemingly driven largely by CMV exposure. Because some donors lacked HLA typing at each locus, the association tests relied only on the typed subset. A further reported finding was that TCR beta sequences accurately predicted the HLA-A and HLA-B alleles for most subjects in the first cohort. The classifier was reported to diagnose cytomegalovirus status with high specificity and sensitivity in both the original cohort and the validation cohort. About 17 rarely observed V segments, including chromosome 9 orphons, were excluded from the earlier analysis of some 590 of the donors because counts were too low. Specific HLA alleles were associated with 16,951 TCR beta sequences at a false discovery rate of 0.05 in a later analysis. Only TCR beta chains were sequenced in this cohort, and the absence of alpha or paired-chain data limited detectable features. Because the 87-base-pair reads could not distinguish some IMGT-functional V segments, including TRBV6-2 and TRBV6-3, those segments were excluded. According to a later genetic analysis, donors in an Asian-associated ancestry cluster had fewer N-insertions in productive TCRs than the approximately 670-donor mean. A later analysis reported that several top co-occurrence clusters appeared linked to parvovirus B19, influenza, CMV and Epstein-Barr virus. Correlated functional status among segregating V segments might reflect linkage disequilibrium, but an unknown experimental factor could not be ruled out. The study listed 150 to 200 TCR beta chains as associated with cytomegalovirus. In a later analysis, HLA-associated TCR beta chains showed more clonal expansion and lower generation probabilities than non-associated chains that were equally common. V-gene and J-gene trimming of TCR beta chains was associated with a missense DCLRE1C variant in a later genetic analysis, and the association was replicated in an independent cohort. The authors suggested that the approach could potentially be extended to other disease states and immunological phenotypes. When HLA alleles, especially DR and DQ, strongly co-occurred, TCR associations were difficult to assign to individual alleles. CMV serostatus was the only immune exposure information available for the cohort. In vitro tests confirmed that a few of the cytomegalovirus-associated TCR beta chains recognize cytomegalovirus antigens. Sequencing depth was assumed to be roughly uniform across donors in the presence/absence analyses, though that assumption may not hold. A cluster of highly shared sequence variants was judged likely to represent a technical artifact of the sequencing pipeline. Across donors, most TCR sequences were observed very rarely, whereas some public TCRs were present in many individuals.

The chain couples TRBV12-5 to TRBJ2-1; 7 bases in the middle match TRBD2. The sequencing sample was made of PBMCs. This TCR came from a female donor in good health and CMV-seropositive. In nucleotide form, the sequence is TGTGCTAGTGGTTGGGACTACGGGGGGAATGAGCAGTTCTTC. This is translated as CASGWDYGGNEQFF. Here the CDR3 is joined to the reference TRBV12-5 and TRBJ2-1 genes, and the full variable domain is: DARVTQTPRHKVTEMGQEVTMRCQPILGHNTVFWYRQTMMQGLELLAYFRNRAPLDDSGMPKDRFSAEMPDATLATLKIQPSEPRDSAVYFCASGWDYGGNEQFFGPGTRLTVL.